The 14 T cell receptor beta chains in this list originate from one sample, sequenced in a study of T cells in women clearing cervical HPV infection. The assay was immunoSEQ multiplex PCR, and TCRdb's table has in-frame clones only and misses some. In all, the sample yields about 9,200 clones. Sequencing was carried out using blood buffy coat. These TCRs come from a woman aged 18 to 75 with a cervical HPV16 infection that either progressed to CIN3+ or cleared (not recorded which).

To note about this clone: The read ends 3 residues shy of where the CDR3 ends; the end is completed using the germline J gene. The genes are TRBV20-1 and TRBJ1-1; TRBD1 is a possible D gene (6 bases). V lost 3 bases, J lost 1 base, and 12 bases lay in between. The CDR3 is made up of 14 amino acids. Germline V CDR1 and CDR2: DFQATT, SNEGSKA (reference sequence). The chain's CDR3 is CSARAGTTNTEAFF. The part of the CDR3 DNA that was read is TGCAGTGCTAGGGCCGGGACAACGAACACTGAA.

About this clone: The CDR3 is cut off 3 residues early in the read; its end comes from the germline J gene. J is TRBJ1-6 and V is TRBV5-4, with D possibly TRBD1 on 5 matching bases. CDR3 length: 14 amino acids. Trimming stripped 5 bases from V and 8 bases from J, with 14 bases between. The germline CDR1 and CDR2 sequences are SGHNT and YYREEE (reference sequence). The part of the CDR3 DNA that was read is TGTGCCAGCAGGACTCGGGCGGGGGATTCACCC. Translating it yields CASRTRAGDSP. The whole CDR3 protein is CASRTRAGDSPLHF.

Notes on this clone: The read ends 3 residues shy of where the CDR3 ends; the end is completed using the germline J gene. This chain connects TRBV6-1 to TRBJ1-2, with D uncertain. Germline-derived CDR1 and CDR2 are MNHNS and SASEGT. This CDR3 is built from 12 residues. The CDR3 sequence: CASSVQNYDYTF. The sequenced CDR3 bases are TGTGCCAGCAGTGTCCAGAACTACGAC.

Concerning this clone: The DNA ends 3 residues before the CDR3 does, and the rest of the CDR3 is filled in from the germline J gene. This rearrangement joins TRBV7-9 to TRBJ1-2; a possible D gene is TRBD1 (5 bases). Per the germline V gene, CDR1 is SEHNR and CDR2 is FQNEAQ (reference sequence). CDR3 length equals 15 residues. CDR3 DNA, as far as it was read: TGTGCCAGCAGCTTAGCTGGCGGGGGGATGGGGGAC. Translating it yields CASSLAGGGMGD. The entire CDR3 protein is CASSLAGGGMGDYTF.

Points on this clone: The CDR3 end falls 3 residues outside the read, so it is completed with the germline J gene. The rearrangement links TRBV12-5 to TRBJ2-1; no firm D call. Per the germline V gene, CDR1 is LGHNT and CDR2 is FRNRAP. This CDR3 comprises 11 residues. The V gene lost 3 bases and the J gene lost 7 bases, with 4 bases spanning the gap. The CDR3 sequence: CASGFHNEQFF. The DNA read from the CDR3 is TGTGCTAGTGGTTTTCATAATGAG. Filled out from reference TRBV12-5 and TRBJ2-1, the complete variable domain reads DARVTQTPRHKVTEMGQEVTMRCQPILGHNTVFWYRQTMMQGLELLAYFRNRAPLDDSGMPKDRFSAEMPDATLATLKIQPSEPRDSAVYFCASGFHNEQFFGPGTRLTVL.

As to this clone: Read coverage stops 3 residues before the CDR3 terminus; the germline J gene supplies the remainder. This sequence joins TRBV9 and TRBJ1-3, with a weak D call TRBD1 (5 bases). The V end was cut by 0 bases, the J end by 4 bases, with 11 bases between. Germline values: CDR1 SGDLS, CDR2 YYNGEE. The CDR3 is made up of 15 amino acids. This chain's CDR3 is CASSVGQGQGNTIYF. The sequenced part of the CDR3 DNA is TGTGCCAGCAGCGTAGGGCAGGGCCAAGGAAACACC.

Its frequency marks this clone as medium-sized. The read finishes 3 residues shy of the CDR3 end, and the germline J gene is used to complete it. This chain connects TRBV10-1 to TRBJ2-7; D is undetermined. Trimming removed 5 bases at V and 3 bases at J, with 11 bases between. Germline assignment: CDR1 WNHNN and CDR2 SYGVQD (reference sequence). The CDR3 consists of 13 residues. CDR3 DNA, as far as it was read: TGCGCCAGCAGTCCCGGGTCTTACTACGAG. Translating gives CASSPGSYYE. The entire CDR3 protein is CASSPGSYYEQYF.

As for this clone: One end of the junction is discordant with germline, which a read error may explain. The sequenced fragment ends 3 residues before the CDR3 boundary, so the rest is inferred from the germline J gene. V and J are TRBV7-7 and TRBJ2-2; D possibly corresponds to TRBD2 (5 bases). This CDR3 spans 13 amino acids. CDR1 and CDR2 from the germline V gene are SSHAT and FNYEAQ (reference sequence). Incomplete CDR3 DNA: TGTGCTAGCAGCTTACTAGGAACCGGGGAG. Translated: CASSLLGTGE. The CDR3, in full, reads CASSLLGTGELFF.

Worth noting for this clone: The read comes to an end 3 residues before the CDR3 does, leaving the germline J gene to fill in the end. The chain carries TRBV7-9 and TRBJ1-4; maybe TRBD1 (5 bases). Trimming took off 0 bases at V and 6 bases at J, with 11 bases between the two ends. Germline assignment: CDR1 SEHNR and CDR2 FQNEAQ (reference sequence). This CDR3 region has 15 residues. The DNA read from the CDR3 is TGTGCCAGCAGCTTAGCGCGGGGAGGGGATGAAAAA. This encodes CASSLARGGDEK. The whole CDR3 protein reads CASSLARGGDEKLFF. The variable domain in full, with the rest retrieved from reference TRBV7-9 and TRBJ1-4, is DTGVSQNPRHKITKRGQNVTFRCDPISEHNRLYWYRQTLGQGPEFLTYFQNEAQLEKSRLLSDRFSAERPKGSFSTLEIQRTEQGDSAMYLCASSLARGGDEKLFFGSGTQLSVL.

Worth noting for this clone: Read data end 3 residues before the CDR3 end; the end is taken from the germline J gene. The rearrangement joins TRBV19 to TRBJ2-5; 8 bases agree with TRBD2. Trimming removed 4 bases from V and 5 bases from J; junction bases left unmatched: 3. CDR3 length: 13 residues. Per the germline V gene, CDR1 is LNHDA and CDR2 is SQIVND (reference sequence). The CDR3 sequence: CASSRTSKETQYF. The CDR3 DNA, read in part, is TGTGCCAGTAGTAGGACTAGCAAGGAGACC.

In the case of this clone: The CDR3 extends 3 residues past the end of the read, so its final part is completed from the germline J gene. The chain combines TRBV5-4 with TRBJ1-5, with 8 bases identical to TRBD1. V was pared by 4 bases and J by 5 bases, with 2 bases of the junction left unmatched. The germline gives CDR1 SGHNT, CDR2 YYREEE (reference sequence). This CDR3 comprises 13 residues. CDR3 DNA (partial): TGTGCCAGCAGCCAGGACAGGGATCAGCCC. Its translation: CASSQDRDQP. The entire CDR3 is CASSQDRDQPQHF.

In the case of this clone: The read terminates 3 residues ahead of where the CDR3 ends, so the germline J gene completes it. The V and J genes are TRBV18 and TRBJ1-2, with D unclear. The CDR3 consists of 14 residues. Germline assignment: CDR1 KGHSH and CDR2 LQKENI. CDR3 loop: CASSPLTVPDTYTF. The sequenced part of the CDR3 DNA is TGTGCCAGCTCACCATTAACAGTCCCAGATACC.

Incomplete CDR3 DNA: TGCAGTGCTAGGCCCCGGGGAACCTACGAG. It translates to CSARPRGTYE. The whole CDR3 region reads CSARPRGTYEQYF. The V and J genes are TRBV20-1 and TRBJ2-7; D perhaps matches TRBD2 (5 bases). The CDR3 end falls 3 residues outside the read, so it is completed with the germline J gene. This CDR3 comprises 13 residues. CDR1 is DFQATT and CDR2 is SNEGSKA in the germline V gene (reference sequence). V was pared by 3 bases and J by 2 bases, with 11 bases between.

With regard to this clone: With the read ending 3 residues before the CDR3 end, the germline J gene is used to fill in that end. The chain links TRBV7-3 to TRBJ2-5; D is unresolved. Trimming shortened V by 2 bases and J by 4 bases, and 14 bases separated the two germline ends. Germline V gives CDR1 SGHTA, CDR2 FQGTGA. The CDR3 runs 15 residues. The CDR3 bases that were read are TGTGCCAGCAGCTTAGCCTCTAGTGCCCGAGAGACC. Amino acid sequence: CASSLASSARET. From start to end, the CDR3 is CASSLASSARETQYF.